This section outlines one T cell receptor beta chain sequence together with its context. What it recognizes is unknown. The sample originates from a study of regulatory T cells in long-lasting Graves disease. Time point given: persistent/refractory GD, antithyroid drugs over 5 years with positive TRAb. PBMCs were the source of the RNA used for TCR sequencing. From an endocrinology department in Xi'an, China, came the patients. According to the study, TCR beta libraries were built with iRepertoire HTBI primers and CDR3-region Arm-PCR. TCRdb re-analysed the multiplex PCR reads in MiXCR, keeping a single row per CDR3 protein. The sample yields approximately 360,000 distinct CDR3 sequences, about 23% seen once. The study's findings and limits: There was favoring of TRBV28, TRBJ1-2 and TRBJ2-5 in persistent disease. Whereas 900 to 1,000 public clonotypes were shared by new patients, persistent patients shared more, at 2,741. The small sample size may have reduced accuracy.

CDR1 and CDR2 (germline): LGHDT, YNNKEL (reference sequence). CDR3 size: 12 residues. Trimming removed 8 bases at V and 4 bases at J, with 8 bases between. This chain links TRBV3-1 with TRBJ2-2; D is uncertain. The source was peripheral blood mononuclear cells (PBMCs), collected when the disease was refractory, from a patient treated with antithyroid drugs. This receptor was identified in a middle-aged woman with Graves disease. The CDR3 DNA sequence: TGTGCCAGCGTCGACCGCACCGGGGAGCTGTTTTTT. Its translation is CASVDRTGELFF.